This T cell receptor beta chain was recorded in a study of cytomegalovirus exposure and HLA in healthy donors. Study findings and constraints: The HLA-A and HLA-B alleles of most subjects were reportedly predicted accurately from TCR beta sequences. HLA alleles were associated with roughly 15,000 TCR beta sequences in a later analysis at 0.05 false discovery rate. A later analysis reportedly identified an Asian-associated ancestry cluster as carrying fewer N-insertions than the approximately 670-donor mean. Follow-up analysis later connected one missense variant in DCLRE1C with trimming of TCR beta V- and J-genes.

Germline loops: CDR1 SGHDT, CDR2 YYEEEE. The CDR3 contains 16 residues. The junction had 11 bases not matched to a gene; V was cut back by 3 bases and J by 5 bases. The primer mix had 60 Vbeta and 13 Jbeta primers. Measured with immunoSEQ multiplex PCR; TCRdb has only the in-frame clones, and not every one. Found here are under 100,000 clones, roughly 70% of them singletons; the top ten hold about 15%. As for this clone: The antigen remains undetermined.

This TCR derives from a woman between 45 and 60 years old in good health and CMV-seropositive. This chain connects TRBV5-6 to TRBJ2-1; 7 bases map to TRBD2. Sequencing used PBMCs. CDR3 sequence reads: CASSSGFGGVNNEQFF. DNA of the CDR3: TGTGCCAGCAGCTCTGGGTTTGGGGGGGTTAACAATGAGCAGTTCTTC.